The T cell receptor (beta chain) described here comes from a study of kidney transplant recipient with SARS-CoV-2 infection. This clonotype was counted at least ten times. Deletions cut 4 bases from V and 4 bases from J, with 22 bases between. Germline assignment: CDR1 LNHDA and CDR2 SQIVND (reference sequence). There are 17 residues in the CDR3. TCRdb processed the reads anew with MiXCR; each CDR3 protein has one entry. The sample includes about 240,000 distinct CDR3 sequences, about 30% of them seen just once. The sequence came from a male patient in his thirties who had COVID-19 and was a kidney transplant recipient. A share of the T cells may be of graft donor origin. The input for sequencing was a blood sample, taken at baseline and on roughly day 120 from a kidney transplant recipient. This chain uses TRBV19 with TRBJ1-2; D is unresolved. CDR3 sequence reads: CASSTYATNRKTYGYTF. CDR3 sequence (DNA): TGTGCCAGTAGTACTTATGCGACAAATCGAAAGACCTATGGCTACACCTTC.